Following are 23 T cell receptor beta chains from one sample sequenced in a study of CD8+ T cells in alopecia areata. RNA was isolated and reverse transcribed to cDNA, the sequencing template. Here immunoSEQ multiplex PCR was the method, and the copy in TCRdb shows in-frame clones only, minus some. The table has under 300,000 clones, over 45% seen once. The treatment: oral pan-JAK inhibitor, 5-10 mg twice daily. This specimen consisted of CD4+ T cells sorted from blood, obtained at roughly week 52, from a patient treated with tofacitinib. The source of these receptors is a human donor with alopecia areata.

This chain uses TRBV19 with TRBJ1-2; D might be TRBD1 (5 bases). Trimming cost V 7 bases and J 7 bases, with 13 bases left between them. CDR1 and CDR2 from the germline V gene are LNHDA and SQIVND (reference sequence). The CDR3 totals 12 residues. CDR3 DNA sequence: TGTGCCAGTACCACCGGAGGGGTTGGCTACACCTTC. It specifies CASTTGGVGYTF. Drawing the rest from reference TRBV19 and TRBJ1-2, the complete variable domain is DGGITQSPKYLFRKEGQNVTLSCEQNLNHDAMYWYRQDPGQGLRLIYYSQIVNDFQKGDIAEGYSVSREKKESFPLTVTSAQKNPTAFYLCASTTGGVGYTFGSGTRLTVV.

The J gene is TRBJ1-2, the V gene TRBV20-1; D unresolved. CDR3 length equals 11 residues. The ends were cut back, 3 bases at V and 7 bases at J, with 9 bases in the middle. Germline V gene data show CDR1 as DFQATT and CDR2 as SNEGSKA (reference sequence). In DNA, the CDR3 is TGCAGTGCTAGGGAGGGATTTGGCTACACCTTC. As protein: CSAREGFGYTF.

This clone was detected only a few times. This chain joins TRBV4-2 and TRBJ1-4; D is perhaps TRBD1 (5 bases). V lost 3 bases to trimming and J lost 8 bases, with 10 bases between them. The CDR3 runs to 13 residues. Germline CDR1 is LGHNA and CDR2 is YNFKEQ. The CDR3 bases are TGTGCCAGCAGCCAGAGGGGTAGGGAAAAACTGTTTTTT. It specifies CASSQRGREKLFF.

The rearrangement links TRBV9 to TRBJ2-5, with D perhaps matching TRBD2 (5 bases). Per germline, CDR1 SGDLS and CDR2 YYNGEE. This CDR3 region has 11 residues. The ends were cut back, 7 bases at V and 5 bases at J, with 9 bases in the middle. This chain's CDR3 is CASGVAETQYF. The CDR3 DNA reads TGTGCCAGCGGGGTAGCGGAGACCCAGTACTTC.

The table lists this clone with a count of one. The V and J genes are TRBV5-1 and TRBJ1-2; D may be TRBD1 (6 bases). V was pared by 4 bases and J by 4 bases, with 14 bases between. The germline CDR1 and CDR2 sequences are SGHRS and YFSETQ. The CDR3 loop spans 14 amino acids. The CDR3, as DNA: TGCGCCAGCAGCGTCTCAGGGGCGGCCTATGGCTACACCTTC. Amino acid sequence: CASSVSGAAYGYTF.

Remarks on this clone: Sequence at one end of the junction differs from germline and may be a read error. The rearrangement uses TRBV7-7 and TRBJ2-1, with 7 bases aligning to TRBD1. The CDR3 has 13 residues. The germline V gene encodes CDR1 SSHAT and CDR2 FNYEAQ (reference sequence). CDR3 region: CASSLDYRGEQFF. The CDR3 DNA is TGTGCTAGCAGCTTAGATTACAGGGGTGAGCAGTTCTTC.

The gene calls are TRBV2 and TRBJ1-5; no reliable D call. CDR1 and CDR2 from the germline V gene are SNHLY and FYNNEI. Trimming pared 1 base from V and 2 bases from J, leaving 3 bases between. The CDR3 runs to 13 residues. The CDR3: CASSEGGNQPQHF. CDR3 nucleotides: TGTGCCAGCAGTGAAGGGGGCAATCAGCCCCAGCATTTT.

Turning to this clone: This CDR3 is also generated by other DNA sequences in the sample. This sequence joins TRBV29-1 and TRBJ1-1; D possibly corresponds to TRBD1 (5 bases). Trimming removed 5 bases from V and 1 base from J, with 8 bases in between. The CDR3 consists of 12 residues. From germline, CDR1 is SQVTM and CDR2 ANQGSEA. CDR3 sequence: CSVYRTNTEAFF. Here the CDR3 DNA reads TGCAGCGTTTACAGGACGAACACTGAAGCTTTCTTT.

This clone was detected a few times. The V call is TRBV30, the J call TRBJ1-1; the match to TRBD1 covers 10 bases. The V gene's germline CDR1 is GTSNPN and CDR2 SVGIG (reference sequence). V lost 3 bases, J lost 6 bases, and 4 bases stayed unmatched. CDR3 length equals 13 residues. The CDR3 region has the DNA TGTGCCTGGAGAGGACAGGGGGGAGCTGAAGCTTTCTTT. Translated, it gives CAWRGQGGAEAFF.

This rearrangement joins TRBV5-1 to TRBJ2-2, with D hard to call. Germline loops: CDR1 SGHRS, CDR2 YFSETQ. The CDR3 loop spans 15 amino acids. Trimming removed 4 bases at V and 3 bases at J, with 13 bases between. The CDR3 is CASSKGAADTGELFF. DNA of the CDR3: TGCGCCAGCAGCAAAGGTGCCGCCGACACCGGGGAGCTGTTTTTT.

This clone was seen more than once but under ten times. The genes are TRBV29-1 and TRBJ2-5, with TRBD1 as a possible D gene (6 bases). The CDR3 runs to 12 residues. With 7 bases removed from V and 5 bases from J, the gap between germline ends came to 14 bases. Germline V CDR1 and CDR2: SQVTM, ANQGSEA. The DNA of the CDR3 is TGCAGCGCCTTGTGGGGGCGTGAGACCCAGTACTTC. Protein: CSALWGRETQYF.

J is TRBJ1-4 and V is TRBV30, with TRBD1 matching 10 bases. The CDR3 has 15 amino acids. Looked up from germline, CDR1 is GTSNPN and CDR2 is SVGIG (reference sequence). V shed 1 base and J 8 bases; nucleotides not matched to a gene: 7. CDR3 coding DNA: TGTGCCTGGAGTGAGAGACAGGGGGCTGCAGAAAAACTGTTTTTT. It codes for CAWSERQGAAEKLFF.

The chain has TRBV6-5 and TRBJ2-5; TRBD1 aligns across 10 bases. CDR3 length: 15 amino acids. CDR1 and CDR2 from the germline V gene are MNHEY and SVGAGI. Trimming cost V 8 bases and J 5 bases; bases outside gene matches: 11. In DNA form, the CDR3 reads TGTGCCAGCCGAGACAGGGGGCGAGGAGGGGAGACCCAGTACTTC. As protein: CASRDRGRGGETQYF.

The chain is built from TRBV2 and TRBJ2-2; D is perhaps TRBD1 (5 bases). Trimming took 4 bases from V and 5 from J, leaving 8 bases between them. In germline, CDR1 is SNHLY, CDR2 FYNNEI. The CDR3 has 13 residues. The CDR3 loop reads CASSGSGTGELFF. CDR3 bases: TGTGCCAGCAGTGGATCAGGGACCGGGGAGCTGTTTTTT.

The chain joins TRBV11-2 to TRBJ2-2; the D is unclear. Trimming left V 2 bases short and J 8 bases short, with 6 bases between. In germline, CDR1 is SGHAT, CDR2 FQNNGV. The CDR3 has 12 amino acids. The DNA for the CDR3 is TGTGCCAGCAGCTTAACGAGAGGGGAGCTGTTTTTT. Its translation: CASSLTRGELFF.

This chain connects TRBV11-1 to TRBJ2-5, with 10 bases that match TRBD2. V shed 5 bases, J shed 2 bases, and the junction held 8 bases outside the gene matches. The germline V gene has CDR1 SGHAT and CDR2 FQDESV (reference sequence). There are 16 residues in the CDR3. The CDR3: CASSPSGTSEQETQYF. The DNA for the CDR3 is TGTGCCAGCAGCCCGAGCGGGACTAGCGAACAAGAGACCCAGTACTTC.

CDR3 in amino acids: CASKNSLTDTQYF. The CDR3 DNA reads TGTGCCAGCAAGAACAGCCTCACAGATACGCAGTATTTT. The V gene is TRBV7-2, the J gene TRBJ2-3, with D unclear. V lost 7 bases and J lost 2, with 10 bases in between. There are 13 residues in the CDR3. From germline, CDR1 is SGHTA and CDR2 FQGNSA. Using reference TRBV7-2 and TRBJ2-3 for the parts outside the CDR3, the full variable domain is GAGVSQSPSNKVTEKGKDVELRCDPISGHTALYWYRQSLGQGLEFLIYFQGNSAPDKSGLPSDRFSAERTGGSVSTLTIQRTQQEDSAVYLCASKNSLTDTQYFGPGTRLTVL.

The V gene is TRBV5-4, the J gene TRBJ2-6; TRBD2 aligns across 13 bases. The length of the CDR3 is 18 residues. With V trimmed by 4 bases and J by 4 bases, 8 bases remained unmatched. Germline V gene sequence: CDR1 SGHNT, CDR2 YYREEE (reference sequence). CDR3 nucleotides: TGTGCCAGCAGCACCGGGACTAGCGGGGCCCGAGGGGCCAACGTCCTGACTTTC. Its protein product is CASSTGTSGARGANVLTF.

The CDR3 DNA sequence: TGTGCCAGCAGCTTCTGGAGCCTTGCGGACATTCAGTACTTC. It specifies CASSFWSLADIQYF. V gene TRBV5-6 combines with J gene TRBJ2-4; D not certain. Germline values: CDR1 SGHDT, CDR2 YYEEEE. The germline V and J ends were trimmed by 2 bases and 8 bases, with 14 bases remaining between them. The CDR3 extends over 14 amino acids.

The rearrangement uses TRBV2 and TRBJ1-6; D unresolved. Germline V gene sequence: CDR1 SNHLY, CDR2 FYNNEI. The CDR3 consists of 14 residues. V gave up 8 bases and J gave up 0 bases, with 8 bases separating them. The DNA for the CDR3 is TGTGCCAGCTATCGGAGCTCCTATAATTCACCCCTCCACTTT. Translated: CASYRSSYNSPLHF. Full variable domain (remainder filled in from reference TRBV2 and TRBJ1-6): EPEVTQTPSHQVTQMGQEVILRCVPISNHLYFYWYRQILGQKVEFLVSFYNNEISEKSEIFDDQFSVERPDGSNFTLKIRSTKLEDSAMYFCASYRSSYNSPLHFGNGTRLTVT.

This clone was observed once. This chain joins TRBV2 and TRBJ2-3; the match to TRBD1 covers 10 bases. This CDR3 comprises 14 residues. Germline V gene data show CDR1 as SNHLY and CDR2 as FYNNEI. V shed 11 bases, J shed 2 bases, and the junction held 7 bases outside the gene matches. CDR3 loop: CAGKDRGYTDTQYF. The CDR3 nucleotides read TGTGCCGGGAAGGACAGGGGGTACACAGATACGCAGTATTTT.

The J gene is TRBJ2-1, the V gene TRBV5-1, with D perhaps matching TRBD1 or TRBD2 (6 bases each). The CDR3 sequence is 16 residues long. Trimming left V 3 bases short and J 8 bases short, with 21 bases between. Per the germline V gene, CDR1 is SGHRS and CDR2 is YFSETQ. The CDR3: CASSYDKKGGYDEQFF. CDR3 in DNA: TGCGCCAGCAGCTACGACAAAAAGGGGGGATACGATGAGCAGTTCTTC.

The CDR3 DNA reads as TGCAGCGTTGAAAGGAAAATGGGATACACTGAAGCTTTCTTT. Its translation: CSVERKMGYTEAFF. This chain connects TRBV29-1 to TRBJ1-1; D gene uncertain. Deletions cut 2 bases from V and 3 bases from J, with 13 bases between. The length of the CDR3 is 14 residues. In germline, CDR1 is SQVTM, CDR2 ANQGSEA.